This record covers a single T cell receptor (beta chain). Its antigen remains unidentified. This entry is derived from a study of cytomegalovirus exposure and HLA in healthy donors. Study-level points and caveats: Sequencing depth roughly uniform across donors was assumed in presence/absence analyses. Common viral pathogens seemed to be connected with several of the most significant clusters, according to a later analysis.

A multiplex PCR was run with 60 Vbeta primers and 13 Jbeta primers. The table came from immunoSEQ multiplex PCR; TCRdb's copy has only in-frame clones and leaves some out. The sample has 53,000 or so clones, and its top ten clones hold around 5.6%. The junction had 9 bases not matched to a gene; V was cut back by 7 bases and J by 2 bases. Germline values: CDR1 SGHRS, CDR2 YFSETQ. This CDR3 region has 14 residues. The TCR originated in a male donor in good health and CMV-seropositive. Sequenced sample: PBMCs. The chain uses TRBV5-1 and TRBJ2-7; 7 bases are a match to TRBD1. CDR3 amino acids: CASSPGGIAYEQYF. DNA for the CDR3: TGCGCCAGCTCTCCAGGGGGTATAGCCTACGAGCAGTACTTC.